The 31 T cell receptor beta chains reported below all come from one sample, sequenced in a study of T-cell reconstitution after alpha-beta-depleted transplantation in children. Unique molecular identifiers were incorporated during preparation of the TCRbeta library. MiXCR, run by TCRdb on the PCR reads, gives a single entry per CDR3 protein. The data contain about 980,000 distinct CDR3 sequences, about 26% of them singletons. This specimen consisted of PBMCs, mostly from graft donor cells, obtained 360 days after TCRalphabeta/CD19-depleted stem cell transplant. Receptors were obtained from a boy under three years old who had a stem cell transplant for SCID, so the T cells may come from the graft donor.

The chain employs TRBV10-3 and TRBJ2-3; tentative D call: TRBD1 (7 bases). Trimming took off 6 bases at V and 0 bases at J, with 10 bases between the two ends. In germline, CDR1 is ENHRY, CDR2 SYGVKD. The CDR3 is made up of 14 amino acids. CDR3 region: CAIRGGQSTDTQYF. For the CDR3, the DNA is TGTGCCATCAGGGGGGGACAGAGCACAGATACGCAGTATTTT.

This clonotype was counted between two and nine times. V gene TRBV5-5 combines with J gene TRBJ2-1; D unresolved. The V and J ends lost 0 bases and 2 bases respectively, with 12 bases between them. Germline loops: CDR1 SGHKS, CDR2 YYEKEE (reference sequence). The CDR3 extends over 16 amino acids. The DNA for the CDR3 is TGTGCCAGCAGCTTGGCCGCGGCCTCGCCCTACAATGAGCAGTTCTTC. Protein: CASSLAAASPYNEQFF.

V gene TRBV7-9 combines with J gene TRBJ1-6; TRBD1 aligns across 7 bases. The CDR3 sequence is 17 residues long. From germline, CDR1 is SEHNR and CDR2 FQNEAQ (reference sequence). V lost 5 bases and J lost 6; bases outside the gene matches: 13. This chain's CDR3 is CASSVSGQPRPNSPLHF. The CDR3 coding sequence is TGTGCCAGCAGCGTATCGGGACAGCCCAGGCCTAATTCACCCCTCCACTTT.

This clonotype was counted a few times. V usage is TRBV5-1 and J usage is TRBJ2-7; no clear D. V was pared by 4 bases and J by 3 bases, with 23 bases between. The CDR3 consists of 17 residues. Germline CDR1 SGHRS, CDR2 YFSETQ. The CDR3 is CASSPRSLPYVSYEQYF. CDR3 in DNA: TGCGCCAGCAGCCCACGCAGCCTACCCTACGTTAGCTACGAGCAGTACTTC.

DNA of the CDR3: TGTGCCATCAGTGAGTCATTTCCCAATCAGCCCCAGCATTTT. Its protein is CAISESFPNQPQHF. The chain couples TRBV10-3 to TRBJ1-5; D gene unclear. V was pared by 0 bases and J by 3 bases, with 6 bases between. Germline CDR1 reads ENHRY; CDR2 reads SYGVKD. CDR3 size: 14 residues.

The chain carries TRBV4-3 and TRBJ1-4, with D possibly being TRBD1 (6 bases). In germline, CDR1 is LGHNA, CDR2 YSLEER. The CDR3 loop spans 16 amino acids. The V and J ends lost 0 bases and 10 bases respectively, with 18 bases between them. CDR3 nucleotide sequence: TGCGCCAGCAGCCAAGAGAGGGGGACTACCTCTGGAAAACTGTTTTTT. Protein: CASSQERGTTSGKLFF.

The chain combines TRBV12-3 or TRBV12-4 with TRBJ2-7; no firm D call. V lost 8 bases to trimming and J lost 1 base, with 9 bases between them. This CDR3 is built from 12 residues. CDR3 in amino acids: CASAGPSYEQYF. In DNA form, the CDR3 reads TGTGCCAGCGCCGGTCCATCCTACGAGCAGTACTTC.

The chain employs TRBV9 and TRBJ1-1; D unresolved. The germline V gene encodes CDR1 SGDLS and CDR2 YYNGEE. The CDR3 is made up of 15 amino acids. Trimming removed 4 bases from V and 1 base from J, with 14 bases in between. CDR3 protein: CASSPDLPGNTEAFF. The CDR3 nucleotides read TGTGCCAGCAGCCCCGATCTCCCAGGGAACACTGAAGCTTTCTTT.

This sequence joins TRBV6-1 and TRBJ2-1; 9 bases are a match to TRBD1. The CDR3 spans 16 residues. The germline CDR1 and CDR2 sequences are MNHNS and SASEGT. With 5 bases clipped from V and 0 bases from J, the junction kept 5 bases outside the gene matches. The CDR3 sequence is CASSPRDRVSYNEQFF. CDR3 bases: TGTGCCAGCAGTCCCAGGGACAGGGTCTCCTACAATGAGCAGTTCTTC.

This clonotype was detected a few times. J is TRBJ1-1 and V is TRBV6-5, with D unresolved. Per the germline V gene, CDR1 is MNHEY and CDR2 is SVGAGI. The CDR3 covers 17 residues. Trimming stripped 0 bases from V and 1 base from J, with 15 bases between. The CDR3 loop reads CASSYSKLRNKNTEAFF. The CDR3 region has the DNA TGTGCCAGCAGTTACTCGAAGTTGCGGAACAAGAACACTGAAGCTTTCTTT.

The chain is built from TRBV5-1 and TRBJ2-7; D not certain. CDR3 size: 14 residues. In germline, CDR1 is SGHRS, CDR2 YFSETQ. The V and J ends lost 2 bases and 3 bases respectively, with 12 bases between them. The CDR3, as DNA: TGCGCCAGCAGCTTTGACCACCGACTCTACGAGCAGTACTTC. This gives the protein CASSFDHRLYEQYF.

The chain employs TRBV20-1 and TRBJ2-6; the D gene is possibly TRBD2 (5 bases). CDR3 size: 14 residues. Germline assignment: CDR1 DFQATT and CDR2 SNEGSKA (reference sequence). Trimming stripped 6 bases from V and 3 bases from J, with 12 bases between. The CDR3 is CSASRAFGANVLTF. CDR3 DNA sequence: TGCAGTGCCTCGAGGGCCTTTGGGGCCAACGTCCTGACTTTC.

V and J are TRBV7-8 and TRBJ1-1; TRBD1 aligns across 8 bases. The V gene's germline CDR1 is SGHVS and CDR2 FQNEAQ. V was pared by 2 bases and J by 0 bases, with 11 bases of the junction left unmatched. The CDR3 extends over 18 amino acids. DNA of the CDR3: TGTGCCAGCAGCTTACTAGCGACAGGGGACAAAATGAACACTGAAGCTTTCTTT. Translating it yields CASSLLATGDKMNTEAFF.

This clonotype turned up a few times. The V and J genes are TRBV7-3 and TRBJ2-3, with no clear D. Trimming took off 6 bases at V and 14 bases at J, with 18 bases between the two ends. There are 12 residues in the CDR3. CDR1 is SGHTA and CDR2 is FQGTGA in the germline V gene. In nucleotides, the CDR3 is TGTGCCAGCAGGTCTGGACCTCCTTTTCCGTATTTT. Translated, it gives CASRSGPPFPYF.

The V call is TRBV4-2, the J call TRBJ2-7; TRBD2 matches at 12 bases. CDR3 length equals 22 residues. With V trimmed by 3 bases and J by 3 bases, 24 bases remained unmatched. Germline CDR1 reads LGHNA; CDR2 reads YNFKEQ. The CDR3 nucleotides are TGTGCCAGCAGCCAGCTAGCGGGGGGGCTTCTACGACGGGTCGGGTTTCACTACGAGCAGTACTTC. The encoded protein is CASSQLAGGLLRRVGFHYEQYF.

The chain uses TRBV20-1 and TRBJ1-2; no clear D. The CDR3 runs to 12 residues. CDR1 is DFQATT, CDR2 SNEGSKA, per germline (reference sequence). Trimming cost V 3 bases and J 4 bases, with 9 bases left between them. The CDR3 here is CSARGSGYGYTF. The CDR3 DNA is TGCAGTGCTAGGGGATCCGGCTATGGCTACACCTTC.

The chain uses TRBV5-1 and TRBJ1-5; D gene unclear. Germline V gene lookup returns CDR1 SGHRS and CDR2 YFSETQ. The CDR3 length is 15 residues. V shed 0 bases and J shed 0 bases, with 7 bases lying between them. CDR3: CASSLDSYSNQPQHF. The DNA of the CDR3 is TGCGCCAGCAGCTTGGACAGCTATAGCAATCAGCCCCAGCATTTT.

This chain uses TRBV5-8 with TRBJ2-1, with D perhaps TRBD1 or TRBD2 (5 bases each). The germline gives CDR1 SGHTS, CDR2 YDEGEE. CDR3 size: 17 residues. V was clipped by 3 bases and J by 0 bases, with 16 bases between them. CDR3 nucleotides: TGTGCCAGCAGCTGGGACCCAGGGTGGGGCTCCTACAATGAGCAGTTCTTC. It is translated as CASSWDPGWGSYNEQFF.

A few counts support this clonotype. The chain employs TRBV5-1 and TRBJ1-4; 10 bases are shared with TRBD1. The CDR3 consists of 21 residues. The germline CDR1 and CDR2 sequences are SGHRS and YFSETQ. V was pared by 2 bases and J by 0 bases, with 16 bases of the junction left unmatched. Here the CDR3 DNA reads TGCGCCAGCAGCTTCAGGGCCGGGACAGGGGCTAAAGTTGCAACTAATGAAAAACTGTTTTTT. This codes for CASSFRAGTGAKVATNEKLFF.

The chain recombines TRBV4-1 with TRBJ2-5; 8 positions match TRBD2. J was trimmed by 3 bases and V by 0 bases; bases with no gene match: 21. Germline values: CDR1 MGHRA, CDR2 YSYEKL. This CDR3 has 21 residues. This CDR3 is CASSQEWSVWLAGRTEETQYF. As DNA, the CDR3 is TGCGCCAGCAGCCAAGAATGGTCGGTGTGGTTAGCGGGGCGTACCGAAGAGACCCAGTACTTC.

The chain combines TRBV7-7 with TRBJ2-3, with 7 bases lining up with TRBD2. This CDR3 region has 16 residues. V shed 1 base, J shed 3 bases, and the junction held 7 bases outside the gene matches. Germline lookup yields CDR1 SSHAT and CDR2 FNYEAQ (reference sequence). CDR3 loop: CASSLGEGPWTDTQYF. The CDR3 coding sequence is TGTGCCAGCAGCTTAGGGGAGGGCCCGTGGACAGATACGCAGTATTTT.

This clonotype was seen many times. The J gene is TRBJ2-3, the V gene TRBV3-1; 7 bases fit TRBD2. Trimming took 5 bases from V and 7 from J; bases not matched to a gene: 9. The CDR3 is 14 amino acids. Germline CDR1 LGHDT, CDR2 YNNKEL (reference sequence). The CDR3 DNA reads as TGTGCCAGCAGCTCGGGGACTAACCTTAATACGCAGTATTTT. Translated: CASSSGTNLNTQYF.

Turning to this clonotype: At one end the junction does not follow the germline gene, possibly because of a read error. V usage is TRBV4-2 and J usage is TRBJ2-1; D unclear. This CDR3 comprises 13 residues. CDR1 is LGHNA and CDR2 is YNFKEQ in the germline V gene. The CDR3, as DNA: TGTGCCAGCACCCAACATTTTGGGAATGAGCAGTTCTTC. Encoded protein: CASTQHFGNEQFF.

The V call is TRBV5-5, the J call TRBJ1-1; perhaps TRBD1 as D (5 bases). The V gene's germline CDR1 is SGHKS and CDR2 YYEKEE (reference sequence). The CDR3 has 15 amino acids. V was trimmed by 4 bases and J by 3 bases, leaving 16 bases between them. The CDR3 DNA is TGTGCCAGCAGCAGGGACTGGGGTTTTGACACTGAAGCTTTCTTT. Protein sequence: CASSRDWGFDTEAFF. Based on the CDR3 plus reference TRBV5-5 and TRBJ1-1, the full variable domain is DAGVTQSPTHLIKTRGQQVTLRCSPISGHKSVSWYQQVLGQGPQFIFQYYEKEERGRGNFPDRFSARQFPNYSSELNVNALLLGDSALYLCASSRDWGFDTEAFFGQGTRLTVV.

The chain recombines TRBV20-1 with TRBJ2-1; D is possibly TRBD2 (6 bases). The CDR3 extends over 13 amino acids. CDR1 and CDR2 (germline): DFQATT, SNEGSKA (reference sequence). V was pared by 7 bases and J by 7 bases, with 17 bases between. This CDR3 reads CSVASGLPNEQFF. The CDR3 DNA reads TGCAGTGTAGCGAGCGGGTTACCAAATGAGCAGTTCTTC.

This clonotype showed up just a few times. The rearrangement joins TRBV7-9 to TRBJ2-3; the D gene could be TRBD1 or TRBD2 (5 bases each). Germline assignment: CDR1 SEHNR and CDR2 FQNEAQ (reference sequence). This CDR3 spans 15 amino acids. Trimming removed 5 bases at V and 6 bases at J, with 18 bases between. The CDR3 DNA is TGTGCCAGCAGCCACCCGGCAGGGTGGAGGGATACGCAGTATTTT. Translated: CASSHPAGWRDTQYF. The whole variable domain, filled in from reference TRBV7-9 and TRBJ2-3, reads DTGVSQNPRHKITKRGQNVTFRCDPISEHNRLYWYRQTLGQGPEFLTYFQNEAQLEKSRLLSDRFSAERPKGSFSTLEIQRTEQGDSAMYLCASSHPAGWRDTQYFGPGTRLTVL.

This clonotype has a handful of counts. The CDR3 DNA reads as TGCAGTGCTAGAGATCTGGGAGCGATGCTGCAAGAGACCCAGTACTTC. Amino acid sequence: CSARDLGAMLQETQYF. The rearrangement joins TRBV20-1 to TRBJ2-5, with D tentatively TRBD2 (5 bases). Germline V lookup: CDR1 DFQATT, CDR2 SNEGSKA (reference sequence). V lost 0 bases, J lost 2 bases, and 16 bases lay in between. The CDR3 sequence is 16 residues long.

The gene calls are TRBV5-6 and TRBJ2-5; maybe TRBD2 (6 bases). The V gene lost 1 base and the J gene lost 3 bases, with 13 bases spanning the gap. The CDR3 consists of 15 residues. Germline values: CDR1 SGHDT, CDR2 YYEEEE. The CDR3 sequence: CASSLRGLAKETQYF. The CDR3 DNA sequence: TGTGCCAGCAGCTTGAGGGGCCTAGCGAAAGAGACCCAGTACTTC.

The chain links TRBV6-5 to TRBJ1-1; no definite D call. Trimming shortened V by 0 bases and J by 2 bases, and 10 bases separated the two germline ends. CDR1 MNHEY and CDR2 SVGAGI come from the germline V gene. CDR3 length: 15 residues. CDR3 coding DNA: TGTGCCAGCAGTTACTCGTTTGCCAGCAACACTGAAGCTTTCTTT. Residues: CASSYSFASNTEAFF.

V and J are TRBV9 and TRBJ2-3; no clear D. Germline assignment: CDR1 SGDLS and CDR2 YYNGEE. V was pared by 3 bases and J by 3 bases, with 11 bases between. The CDR3 contains 14 residues. CDR3 sequence reads: CASSDARPTDTQYF. DNA for the CDR3: TGTGCCAGCAGCGACGCGAGACCGACAGATACGCAGTATTTT.

The chain is built from TRBV27 and TRBJ2-7, with D maybe TRBD2 (6 bases). This CDR3 is built from 13 residues. Trimming removed 3 bases from V and 2 bases from J, with 8 bases in between. Germline lookup yields CDR1 MNHEY and CDR2 SMNVEV (reference sequence). The CDR3 protein is CASSLREAYEQYF. The DNA of the CDR3 is TGTGCCAGCAGTTTGAGGGAGGCCTACGAGCAGTACTTC.